This T cell receptor (beta chain) came from a study of beta chain features in type 1 diabetes. At the level of the study: The examined sorted cells totaled fewer than 140 million across samples.

Each sorted population was over 98% pure. For this clone: The antigen remains unidentified.

Regarding the study as a whole: When Type 1 diabetes patients were examined, their TCRB CDR3s proved moderately but significantly shorter in all four CD4+ subsets. Compared to healthy donors, patients appeared to have naive, central memory and Treg TCRB repertoires that were more alike.

Expressed TCRB transcripts were sequenced after all isolated RNA was converted to cDNA. The repertoire was sequenced with immunoSEQ multiplex PCR; TCRdb's copy has only in-frame clones and lacks some. In the table there are about 160,000 clones, about 8.3% of which are singletons. Looked up from germline, CDR1 is MNHEY and CDR2 is SVGAGI. This CDR3 is built from 15 residues. J gave up 5 bases and V 6 bases, and 8 bases lay outside the gene matches. The receptor was derived from a woman aged 18-30 years with type 1 diabetes. Sequenced sample: central memory CD4+ T cells from blood. This chain links TRBV6-5 with TRBJ2-3, with 10 bases identical to TRBD2. CDR3 residues: CASRYTSGAIDTQYF. As DNA, the CDR3 is TGTGCCAGCAGGTATACTAGCGGGGCGATAGATACGCAGTATTTT.